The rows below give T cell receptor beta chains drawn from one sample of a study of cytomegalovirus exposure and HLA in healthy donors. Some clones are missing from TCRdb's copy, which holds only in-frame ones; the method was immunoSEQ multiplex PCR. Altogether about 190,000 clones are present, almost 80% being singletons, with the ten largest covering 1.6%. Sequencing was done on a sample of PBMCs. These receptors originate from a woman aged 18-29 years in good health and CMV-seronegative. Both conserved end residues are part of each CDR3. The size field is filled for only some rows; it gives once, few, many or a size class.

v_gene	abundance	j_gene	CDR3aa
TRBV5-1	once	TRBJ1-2	CASSLASGELEGYTF
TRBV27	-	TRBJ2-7	CASSLISTTGHSYEQYF
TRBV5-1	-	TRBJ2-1	CASSLIAGGTSPAQFF
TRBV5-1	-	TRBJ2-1	CASSSDGTSGVNEQFF
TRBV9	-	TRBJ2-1	CASSVGTSGSDEQFF
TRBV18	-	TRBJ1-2	CASSPGTGHYGYTF
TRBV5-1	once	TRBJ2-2	CASSSHRGRGNTGELFF
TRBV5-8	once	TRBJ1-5	CASSASRGRNNQPQHF
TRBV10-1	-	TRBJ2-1	CASSDRLPGFNEQFF
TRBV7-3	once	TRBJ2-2	CASSPKGTGVNTGELFF
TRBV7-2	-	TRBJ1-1	CASSFLSMNTEAFF
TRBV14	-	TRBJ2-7	CASSQESQGASEQYF
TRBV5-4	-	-	CASSFGGLGGEQYF
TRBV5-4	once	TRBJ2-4	CATTGGVAKNIQYF
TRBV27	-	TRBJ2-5	CASRPNSAGPQETQYF
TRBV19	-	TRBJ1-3	CASSIRTGGSGNTIYF
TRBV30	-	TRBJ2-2	CAWSRPGGNTGELFF
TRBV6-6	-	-	CASSPRGGEAPYEQYF
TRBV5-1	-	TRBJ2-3	CASSLSRGRTDTQYF
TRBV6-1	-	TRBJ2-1	CASSDLAGDPNNEQFF
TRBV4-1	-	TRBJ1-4	CASSRDRGQEKLFF
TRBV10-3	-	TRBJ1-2	CAISGTGGYTF
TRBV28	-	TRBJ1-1	CASSPNRGRRTEAFF
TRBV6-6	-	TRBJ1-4	CASSQTGATNEKLFF
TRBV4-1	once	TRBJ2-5	CASSHLPGQGGETQYF
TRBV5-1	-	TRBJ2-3	CASSSQQGVRTDTQYF
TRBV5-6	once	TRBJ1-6	CASSLTGPNSPLHF
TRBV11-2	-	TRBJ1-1	CASSLGTENTEAFF